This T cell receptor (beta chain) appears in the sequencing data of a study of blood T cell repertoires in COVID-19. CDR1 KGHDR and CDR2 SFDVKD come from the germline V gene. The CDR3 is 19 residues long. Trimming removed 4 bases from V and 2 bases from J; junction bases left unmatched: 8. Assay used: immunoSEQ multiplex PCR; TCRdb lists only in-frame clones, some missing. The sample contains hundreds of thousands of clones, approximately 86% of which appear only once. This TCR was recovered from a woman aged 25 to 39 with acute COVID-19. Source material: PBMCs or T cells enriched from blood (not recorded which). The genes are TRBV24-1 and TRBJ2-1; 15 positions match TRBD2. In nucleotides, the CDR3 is TGTGCCACCAGTGAATCCGGACTAGCGGGAGGGTCCCCCTACAATGAGCAGTTCTTC. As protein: CATSESGLAGGSPYNEQFF.